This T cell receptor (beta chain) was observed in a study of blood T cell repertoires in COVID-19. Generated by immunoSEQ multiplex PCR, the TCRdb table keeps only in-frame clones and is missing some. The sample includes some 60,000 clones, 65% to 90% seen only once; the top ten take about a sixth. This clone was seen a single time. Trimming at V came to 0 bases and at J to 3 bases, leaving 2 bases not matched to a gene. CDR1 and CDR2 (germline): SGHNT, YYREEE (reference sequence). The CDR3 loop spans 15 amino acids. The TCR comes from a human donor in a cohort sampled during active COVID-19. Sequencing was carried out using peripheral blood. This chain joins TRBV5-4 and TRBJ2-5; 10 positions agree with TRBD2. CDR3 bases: TGTGCCAGCAGCTTGGTGCTAGCGGGGGAAGAGACCCAGTACTTC. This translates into CASSLVLAGEETQYF.